One sample yielded the 16 T cell receptor beta chains listed below, sequenced in a study of OX40 agonist ivuxolimab in advanced cancers. Sequencing used immunoSEQ multiplex PCR; TCRdb keeps in-frame clones, though not all of them. The sample comprises tens of thousands of clones, roughly 91% of which are singletons, and roughly 2.6% rests with the top ten. Specimen: CD4+ or CD8+ T cells sorted from blood, collected in a trial of the OX40 agonist ivuxolimab. These receptors originate from an adult with an advanced solid tumor such as melanoma, head and neck, liver or kidney cancer.

The V gene is TRBV5-1, the J gene TRBJ2-2; tentative D call: TRBD1 (6 bases). There are 16 residues in the CDR3. The germline gives CDR1 SGHRS, CDR2 YFSETQ. V was clipped by 1 base and J by 1 base, with 11 bases between them. This CDR3 reads CASSLTSTGNTGELFF. The CDR3 nucleotides are TGCGCCAGCAGCTTGACGTCGACAGGGAACACCGGGGAGCTGTTTTTT.

J is TRBJ2-3 and V is TRBV20-1; D gene uncertain. Trimming pared 3 bases from V and 6 bases from J, leaving 4 bases between. This CDR3 spans 10 amino acids. Germline CDR1 reads DFQATT; CDR2 reads SNEGSKA (reference sequence). DNA for the CDR3: TGCAGTGCTAGCCGGGATACGCAGTATTTT. Amino acid sequence: CSASRDTQYF.

This sequence joins TRBV9 and TRBJ2-6; D gene uncertain. The V end was cut by 0 bases, the J end by 0 bases, with 4 bases between. The CDR3 is made up of 15 amino acids. Germline V lookup: CDR1 SGDLS, CDR2 YYNGEE. The CDR3 DNA follows: TGTGCCAGCAGCGTAGGGGTCTCTGGGGCCAACGTCCTGACTTTC. Protein sequence: CASSVGVSGANVLTF.

This clone has just a few counts. The rearrangement uses TRBV5-6 and TRBJ2-4; D not certain. The germline CDR1 and CDR2 sequences are SGHDT and YYEEEE. The CDR3 is 16 amino acids. Deletions cut 4 bases from V and 0 bases from J, with 14 bases between. This CDR3 reads CASSRLTQVAKNIQYF. The CDR3 coding sequence is TGTGCCAGCAGCCGGCTCACCCAAGTAGCCAAAAACATTCAGTACTTC. The full variable domain, completed using reference TRBV5-6 and TRBJ2-4, is DAGVTQSPTHLIKTRGQQVTLRCSPKSGHDTVSWYQQALGQGPQFIFQYYEEEERQRGNFPDRFSGHQFPNYSSELNVNALLLGDSALYLCASSRLTQVAKNIQYFGAGTRLSVL.

This clone has just one count. This rearrangement joins TRBV30 to TRBJ2-7; 8 nucleotides line up with TRBD1. The germline V gene has CDR1 GTSNPN and CDR2 SVGIG (reference sequence). CDR3 length: 13 amino acids. After removal of 3 bases from V and 5 bases from J, the junction contained 6 bases not matched to a gene. The CDR3 sequence: CAWRGTGGNEQYF. The CDR3 DNA sequence: TGTGCCTGGAGGGGCACAGGGGGTAACGAGCAGTACTTC.

A word on this clone: The junction departs from the called germline gene at one end, perhaps through a read error. The rearrangement links TRBV2 to TRBJ1-1, with 9 bases aligning to TRBD1. The CDR3 runs 12 residues. Germline CDR1 reads SNHLY; CDR2 reads FYNNEI. The CDR3 spells CASSDLGTGRIF. The CDR3 DNA follows: TGTGCCAGCAGTGATTTGGGGACAGGGCGAATCTTT.

This clone came up a few times. This chain joins TRBV6-4 and TRBJ2-1, with D possibly TRBD2 on 5 matching bases. This CDR3 spans 16 amino acids. CDR1 and CDR2 from the germline V gene are MRHNA and SNTAGT. V lost 6 bases to trimming and J lost 2 bases, with 17 bases between them. Here the CDR3 DNA reads TGTGCCAGCAGCCACACGCGGGCTACTACCTACAATGAGCAGTTCTTC. Protein product: CASSHTRATTYNEQFF.

This chain joins TRBV7-2 and TRBJ2-7; 10 positions agree with TRBD1. Unmatched junction bases numbered 7, after V lost 2 bases and J lost 3 bases. The CDR3 totals 16 residues. The V gene's germline CDR1 is SGHTA and CDR2 FQGNSA. The CDR3 loop is CASSLHFGQGDYEQYF. The CDR3 DNA sequence: TGTGCCAGCAGCTTACATTTTGGACAGGGGGACTACGAGCAGTACTTC.

The DNA of the CDR3 is TGTGCCAGCAGCAGAGAAGGACAGAACTATGGCTACACCTTC. Its protein product is CASSREGQNYGYTF. The chain is built from TRBV5-4 and TRBJ1-2; maybe TRBD1 (6 bases). The germline V and J ends were trimmed by 4 bases and 2 bases, with 12 bases remaining between them. Germline V CDR1 and CDR2: SGHNT, YYREEE (reference sequence). CDR3 length: 14 residues.

The chain combines TRBV7-8 with TRBJ1-5, with 7 bases that match TRBD1. V dropped 4 bases and J dropped 2; count of bases not matched to a gene: 8. The CDR3 has 16 residues. CDR1 is SGHVS, CDR2 FQNEAQ, per germline. The chain's CDR3 is CASSSPQGVGNQPQHF. In DNA form, the CDR3 reads TGTGCCAGCAGCTCGCCCCAGGGGGTTGGCAATCAGCCCCAGCATTTT.

V and J are TRBV18 and TRBJ2-7; TRBD2 is a possible D gene (5 bases). V lost 3 bases, J lost 7 bases, and 13 bases lay in between. CDR3 length: 13 amino acids. The germline CDR1 and CDR2 sequences are KGHSH and LQKENI. CDR3 DNA: TGTGCCAGCTCACCGCCGGGGAGAAGTGAGCAGTACTTC. Amino acids: CASSPPGRSEQYF.

The chain employs TRBV14 and TRBJ2-7, with 9 nucleotides matching TRBD1. Germline V lookup: CDR1 SGHDN, CDR2 FVKESK. The CDR3 runs 14 residues. Losses at the gene ends were 4 bases for V and 2 bases for J; bases not matched to a gene: 3. The CDR3: CASSPRTGAYEQYF. DNA of the CDR3: TGTGCCAGCAGCCCCCGGACAGGGGCCTACGAGCAGTACTTC.

The genes are TRBV30 and TRBJ1-5, with TRBD1 matching over 7 bases. The V gene's germline CDR1 is GTSNPN and CDR2 SVGIG (reference sequence). V shed 3 bases and J 5 bases; nucleotides not matched to a gene: 7. CDR3 length: 14 amino acids. The CDR3 nucleotides are TGTGCCTGGAGCCGACAGGGAACGTATCAGCCCCAGCATTTT. This encodes CAWSRQGTYQPQHF.

This chain joins TRBV4-2 and TRBJ2-7; 9 bases match TRBD2. Germline values: CDR1 LGHNA, CDR2 YNFKEQ. Unmatched junction bases numbered 14, after V lost 7 bases and J lost 4 bases. The CDR3 has 16 amino acids. CDR3 nucleotides: TGTGCCAGCACCCACCCCCGGGGGACTAGCAAATACGAGCAGTACTTC. It is translated as CASTHPRGTSKYEQYF.

This clone was found a few times. The conserved phenylalanine or tryptophan normally closing the CDR3 is absent here, so this likely arose from a read error. It is unclear where the CDR3 begins or ends on the DNA, so no DNA is shown, and the CDR3 is as TCRdb lists it. V usage is TRBV27 and J usage is TRBJ2-7; the table names TRBD1, a call not compared with the DNA. Per the germline V gene, CDR1 is MNHEY and CDR2 is SMNVEV (reference sequence). The CDR3 region is 10 residues in length, termini included. The CDR3 sequence: CASSFRTSAA.

The chain recombines TRBV7-9 with TRBJ2-3; a weak D match, TRBD1 (6 bases). The CDR3 runs 15 residues. V lost 1 base and J lost 0, with 8 bases in between. Germline V gives CDR1 SEHNR, CDR2 FQNEAQ (reference sequence). The chain's CDR3 is CASSLDGQSTDTQYF. The CDR3 DNA follows: TGTGCCAGCAGCTTAGACGGACAGAGCACAGATACGCAGTATTTT.